This TCR beta chain was observed in a study of tumor-infiltrating lymphocytes in glioblastoma multiforme. Multiple V-beta primers and a C-beta primer amplified TCRB from RNA. A C-beta primer primed TCRB cDNA from roughly 0.5 ug RNA. TCRdb re-called the multiplex PCR reads with MiXCR, one entry per CDR3 protein. The sample holds more than 10,000 distinct CDR3 sequences, 66% seen once. On this clonotype itself: The antigen is undetermined.

Study-level points and caveats: Unequal TCR RNA per T cell might skew measured clone sizes.

CDR3 length: 14 amino acids. Germline assignment: CDR1 SGHAT and CDR2 FQNNGV. V was trimmed by 5 bases and J by 4 bases, leaving 11 bases between them. Sample: brain tumor tissue. The sequence was collected from a male donor with glioblastoma. The genes are TRBV11-2 and TRBJ2-2; D might be TRBD1 (5 bases). The CDR3 bases are TGTGCCAGCAGCCTGAGACAGACCACCGGGGAGCTGTTTTTT. Translating it yields CASSLRQTTGELFF.